This T cell receptor beta chain was retrieved from a study of beta chain features in type 1 diabetes. Germline V gene sequence: CDR1 SEHNR, CDR2 FQNEAQ (reference sequence). The CDR3 is made up of 14 amino acids. V lost 5 bases to trimming and J lost 4 bases, with 14 bases between them. This clone was observed once. The target antigen is unknown. Cell sorting via CD45RO/CCR7/CD25/CD127/CD95/CD27 was performed to obtain CD4+ naive, central memory, regulatory and stem cell-like memory cells. Findings and limits, study-wide: In all four CD4+ subsets, TCRB CDR3 length was significantly, moderately reduced in type 1 diabetes. Any HLA type influence on TCRB rearrangement was left unresolved here.

The whole isolated RNA underwent reverse transcription, so sequencing captured expressed TCRB transcripts. TCRdb's copy holds only in-frame clones and misses some; the assay was immunoSEQ multiplex PCR. The table records roughly 280,000 clones, roughly a quarter of them present only once. This receptor was identified in a woman aged 25 to 39 with type 1 diabetes. This chain uses TRBV7-9 with TRBJ2-5; D is possibly TRBD1 (5 bases). Sequencing was performed on naive CD4+ T cells from blood. For the CDR3, the DNA is TGTGCCAGCAGCCCCAGGGTCCGGCCAGAGACCCAGTACTTC. Protein: CASSPRVRPETQYF.